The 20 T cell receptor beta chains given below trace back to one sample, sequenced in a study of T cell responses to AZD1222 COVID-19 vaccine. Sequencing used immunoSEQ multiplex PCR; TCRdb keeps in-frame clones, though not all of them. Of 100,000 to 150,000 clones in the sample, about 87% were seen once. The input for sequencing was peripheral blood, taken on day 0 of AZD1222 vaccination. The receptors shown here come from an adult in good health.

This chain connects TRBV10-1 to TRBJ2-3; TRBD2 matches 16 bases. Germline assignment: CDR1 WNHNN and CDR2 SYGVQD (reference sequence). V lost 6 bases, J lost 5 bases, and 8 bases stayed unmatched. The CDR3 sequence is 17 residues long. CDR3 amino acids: CASSAGLAGGLIDTQYF. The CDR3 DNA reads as TGCGCCAGCAGCGCGGGACTAGCGGGGGGGCTGATAGATACGCAGTATTTT.

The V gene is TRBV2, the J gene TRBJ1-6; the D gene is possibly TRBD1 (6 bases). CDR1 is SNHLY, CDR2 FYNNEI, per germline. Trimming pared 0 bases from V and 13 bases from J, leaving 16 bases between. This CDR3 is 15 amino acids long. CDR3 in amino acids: CASSEAWGQRSPLHF. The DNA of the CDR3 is TGTGCCAGCAGTGAAGCGTGGGGGCAGCGAAGTCCCCTCCACTTT.

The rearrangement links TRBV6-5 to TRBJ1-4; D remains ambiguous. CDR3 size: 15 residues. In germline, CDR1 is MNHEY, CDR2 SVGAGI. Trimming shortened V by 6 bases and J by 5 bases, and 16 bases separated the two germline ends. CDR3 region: CASSAAVQYNEKLFF. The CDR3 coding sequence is TGTGCCAGCAGCGCGGCAGTCCAGTACAATGAAAAACTGTTTTTT.

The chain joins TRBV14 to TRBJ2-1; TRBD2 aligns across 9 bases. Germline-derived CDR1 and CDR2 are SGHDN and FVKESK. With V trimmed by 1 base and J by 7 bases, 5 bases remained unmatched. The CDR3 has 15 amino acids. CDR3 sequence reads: CASSQALAGKNEQFF. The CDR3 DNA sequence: TGTGCCAGCAGCCAAGCGCTAGCGGGGAAAAATGAGCAGTTCTTC.

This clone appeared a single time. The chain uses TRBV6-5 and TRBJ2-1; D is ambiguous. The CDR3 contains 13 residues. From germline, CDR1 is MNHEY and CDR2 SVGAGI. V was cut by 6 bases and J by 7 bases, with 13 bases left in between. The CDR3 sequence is CASSTTERNEQFF. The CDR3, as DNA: TGTGCCAGCAGCACTACCGAGCGAAATGAGCAGTTCTTC.

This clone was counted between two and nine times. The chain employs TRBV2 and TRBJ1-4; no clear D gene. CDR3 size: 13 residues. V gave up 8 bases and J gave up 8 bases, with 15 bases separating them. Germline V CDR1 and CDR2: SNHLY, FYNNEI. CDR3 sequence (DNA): TGTGCCAGCGAATCTCTCAAAGAGGAAAAACTGTTTTTT. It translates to CASESLKEEKLFF.

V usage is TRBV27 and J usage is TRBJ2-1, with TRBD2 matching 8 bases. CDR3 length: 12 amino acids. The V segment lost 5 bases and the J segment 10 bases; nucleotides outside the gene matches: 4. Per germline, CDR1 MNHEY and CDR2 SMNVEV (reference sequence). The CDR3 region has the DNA TGTGCCAGCAGTCAAATAGCGGGAGAGCAGTTCTTC. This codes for CASSQIAGEQFF.

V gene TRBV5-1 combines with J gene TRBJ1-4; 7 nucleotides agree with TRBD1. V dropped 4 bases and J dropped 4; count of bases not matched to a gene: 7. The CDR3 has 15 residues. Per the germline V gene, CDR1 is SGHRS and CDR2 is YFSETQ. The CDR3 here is CASSTQGGGNEKLFF. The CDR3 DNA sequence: TGCGCCAGCAGCACCCAGGGGGGAGGTAATGAAAAACTGTTTTTT.

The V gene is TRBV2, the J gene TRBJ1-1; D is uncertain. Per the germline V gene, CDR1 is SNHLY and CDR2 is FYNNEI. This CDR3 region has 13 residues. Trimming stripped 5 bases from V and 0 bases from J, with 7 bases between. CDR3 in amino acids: CASSYGVNTEAFF. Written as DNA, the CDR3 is TGTGCCAGCAGTTACGGGGTGAACACTGAAGCTTTCTTT.

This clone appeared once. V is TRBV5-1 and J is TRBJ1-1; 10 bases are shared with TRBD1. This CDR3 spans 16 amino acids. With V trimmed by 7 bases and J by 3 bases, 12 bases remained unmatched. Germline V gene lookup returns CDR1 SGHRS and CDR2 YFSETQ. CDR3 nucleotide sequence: TGCGCCAGCTGCCCCGGACAGGGGGTCTTGGACACTGAAGCTTTCTTT. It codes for CASCPGQGVLDTEAFF. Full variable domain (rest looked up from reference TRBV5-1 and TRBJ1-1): KAGVTQTPRYLIKTRGQQVTLSCSPISGHRSVSWYQQTPGQGLQFLFEYFSETQRNKGNFPGRFSGRQFSNSRSEMNVSTLELGDSALYLCASCPGQGVLDTEAFFGQGTRLTVV.

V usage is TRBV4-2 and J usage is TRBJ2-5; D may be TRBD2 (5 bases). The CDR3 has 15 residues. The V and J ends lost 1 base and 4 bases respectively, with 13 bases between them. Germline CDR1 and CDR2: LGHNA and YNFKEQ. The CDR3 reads CASSQGASSLETQYF. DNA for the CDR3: TGTGCCAGCAGCCAAGGAGCTAGCTCCTTAGAGACCCAGTACTTC.

CDR3 loop: CSASNTLAGANYEQYF. The CDR3 DNA is TGCAGTGCCAGTAACACATTAGCGGGGGCCAACTACGAGCAGTACTTC. This chain links TRBV20-1 with TRBJ2-7, with 9 bases aligning to TRBD2. Germline V gene sequence: CDR1 DFQATT, CDR2 SNEGSKA (reference sequence). V shed 6 bases and J 3 bases; nucleotides not matched to a gene: 15. This CDR3 has 16 residues.

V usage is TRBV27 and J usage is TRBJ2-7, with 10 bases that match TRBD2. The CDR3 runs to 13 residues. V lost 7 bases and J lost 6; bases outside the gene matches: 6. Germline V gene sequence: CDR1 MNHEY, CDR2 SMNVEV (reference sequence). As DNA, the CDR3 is TGTGCCAGCACCATAGCGGGAGGTGGCGAGCAGTACTTC. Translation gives CASTIAGGGEQYF.

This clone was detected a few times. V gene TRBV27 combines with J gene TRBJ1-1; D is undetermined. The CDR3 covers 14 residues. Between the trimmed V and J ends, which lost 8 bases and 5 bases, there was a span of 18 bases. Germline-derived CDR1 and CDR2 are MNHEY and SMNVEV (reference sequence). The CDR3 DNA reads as TGTGCCAGCCGTACCACAGCGGGTGGGACTGAAGCTTTCTTT. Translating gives CASRTTAGGTEAFF.

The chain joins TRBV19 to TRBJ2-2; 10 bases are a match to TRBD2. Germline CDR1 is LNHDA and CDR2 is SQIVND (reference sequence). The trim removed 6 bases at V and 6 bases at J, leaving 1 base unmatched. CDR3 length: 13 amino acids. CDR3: CASRTSGPGELFF. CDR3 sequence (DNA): TGTGCCAGTAGGACTAGCGGGCCCGGGGAGCTGTTTTTT. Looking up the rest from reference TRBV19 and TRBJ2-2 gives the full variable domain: DGGITQSPKYLFRKEGQNVTLSCEQNLNHDAMYWYRQDPGQGLRLIYYSQIVNDFQKGDIAEGYSVSREKKESFPLTVTSAQKNPTAFYLCASRTSGPGELFFGEGSRLTVL.

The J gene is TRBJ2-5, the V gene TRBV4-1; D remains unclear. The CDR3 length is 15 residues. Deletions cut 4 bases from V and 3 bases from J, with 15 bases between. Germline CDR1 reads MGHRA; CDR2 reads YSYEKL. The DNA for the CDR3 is TGCGCCAGCAGCCTGGGTCCTACACCCAAAGAGACCCAGTACTTC. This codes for CASSLGPTPKETQYF.

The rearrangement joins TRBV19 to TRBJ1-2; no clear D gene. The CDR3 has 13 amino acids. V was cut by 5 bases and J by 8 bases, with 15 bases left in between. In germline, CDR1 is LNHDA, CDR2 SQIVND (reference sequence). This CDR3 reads CASSLVGGIGYTF. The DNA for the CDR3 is TGTGCCAGTAGTTTGGTAGGCGGAATAGGCTACACCTTC.

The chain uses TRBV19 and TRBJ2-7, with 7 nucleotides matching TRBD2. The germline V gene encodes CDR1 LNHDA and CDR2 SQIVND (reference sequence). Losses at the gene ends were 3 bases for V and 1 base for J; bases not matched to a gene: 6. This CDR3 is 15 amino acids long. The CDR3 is CASSIYGGGSYEQYF. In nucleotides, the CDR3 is TGTGCCAGTAGTATCTATGGCGGGGGTTCCTACGAGCAGTACTTC.

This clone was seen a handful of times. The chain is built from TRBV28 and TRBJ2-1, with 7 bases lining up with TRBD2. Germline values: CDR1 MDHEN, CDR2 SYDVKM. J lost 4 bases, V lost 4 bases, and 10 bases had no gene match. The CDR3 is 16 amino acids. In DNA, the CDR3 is TGTGCCAGCAGTTCCCTCAGGGACTATGCTTACAATGAGCAGTTCTTC. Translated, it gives CASSSLRDYAYNEQFF. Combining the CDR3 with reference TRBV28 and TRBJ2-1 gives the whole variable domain DVKVTQSSRYLVKRTGEKVFLECVQDMDHENMFWYRQDPGLGLRLIYFSYDVKMKEKGDIPEGYSVSREKKERFSLILESASTNQTSMYLCASSSLRDYAYNEQFFGPGTRLTVL.

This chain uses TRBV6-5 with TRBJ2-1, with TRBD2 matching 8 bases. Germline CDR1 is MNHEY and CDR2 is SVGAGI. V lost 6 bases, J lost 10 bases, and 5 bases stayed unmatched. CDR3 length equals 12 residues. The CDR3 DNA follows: TGTGCCAGCAGAATAGCGGGGAAAGAGCAGTTCTTC. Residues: CASRIAGKEQFF.